A single sample is the source of the 27 T cell receptor beta chains below, sequenced in a study of T cells after yellow fever vaccination. From the 5' RACE reads, TCRdb called clonotypes with MiXCR, one entry per CDR3 protein. Of about 350,000 distinct CDR3 sequences listed, roughly 4% were seen once; the top ten hold 20% to 25%. The sequencing used PBMCs, collected 5 days after the yellow fever booster vaccination. The receptors shown here come from a man aged 18-30 years who received the YFV17D yellow fever vaccine.

This clonotype was seen at least ten times. The chain links TRBV5-1 to TRBJ2-5, with 9 nucleotides matching TRBD2. Per germline, CDR1 SGHRS and CDR2 YFSETQ. With V trimmed by 5 bases and J by 2 bases, 10 bases remained unmatched. CDR3 size: 16 residues. CDR3 in DNA: TGCGCCAGCAGACCCCAGACTAGCGGAACACAAGAGACCCAGTACTTC. Protein: CASRPQTSGTQETQYF.

There are a few counts of this clonotype. The chain has TRBV3-1 and TRBJ2-3; D may be TRBD1 (5 bases). From germline, CDR1 is LGHDT and CDR2 YNNKEL (reference sequence). The CDR3 consists of 15 residues. V dropped 0 bases and J dropped 1 base, with 8 bases sitting between them. The CDR3 loop reads CASSQDRGRTDTQYF. CDR3 DNA: TGTGCCAGCAGCCAAGATAGGGGCCGCACAGATACGCAGTATTTT.

This clonotype was seen only a few times. The chain combines TRBV5-1 with TRBJ2-1; 13 nucleotides agree with TRBD2. The CDR3 sequence is 15 residues long. V trimming: 4 bases; J trimming: 9 bases; junction bases outside the gene matches: 7. Germline V lookup: CDR1 SGHRS, CDR2 YFSETQ. The CDR3 sequence: CASSPGTSGEGEQFF. The CDR3 coding sequence is TGCGCCAGCAGCCCCGGGACTAGCGGGGAGGGTGAGCAGTTCTTC.

The rearrangement links TRBV9 to TRBJ1-6; D perhaps matches TRBD1 (6 bases). CDR3 length equals 16 residues. The germline V gene has CDR1 SGDLS and CDR2 YYNGEE. V was pared by 3 bases and J by 5 bases, with 15 bases between. This chain's CDR3 is CASSGPLGGNNSPLHF. In DNA form, the CDR3 reads TGTGCCAGCAGCGGACCTCTAGGGGGTAATAATTCACCCCTCCACTTT.

This clonotype turned up a few times. V is TRBV4-1 and J is TRBJ1-1; possible D gene TRBD1, 6 bases. V was cut by 0 bases and J by 6 bases, with 17 bases left in between. The germline V gene has CDR1 MGHRA and CDR2 YSYEKL. This CDR3 is built from 16 residues. The CDR3 is CASSQEGALFRAEAFF. The CDR3, as DNA: TGCGCCAGCAGCCAAGAGGGGGCCCTCTTCCGTGCTGAAGCTTTCTTT.

V is TRBV19 and J is TRBJ2-6; D is possibly TRBD1 (6 bases). Germline CDR1 reads LNHDA; CDR2 reads SQIVND (reference sequence). Trimming shortened V by 6 bases and J by 3 bases, and 9 bases separated the two germline ends. The CDR3 is 14 residues long. The CDR3 reads CASRNRDGANVLTF. CDR3 nucleotides: TGTGCCAGTAGAAACAGGGATGGGGCCAACGTCCTGACTTTC.

This clonotype appeared a few times. This chain joins TRBV7-9 and TRBJ1-6; D unresolved. The germline V and J ends were trimmed by 7 bases and 0 bases, with 7 bases remaining between them. The CDR3 is made up of 14 amino acids. In germline, CDR1 is SEHNR, CDR2 FQNEAQ (reference sequence). The DNA of the CDR3 is TGTGCCAGCACGGCCAGCTCCTATAATTCACCCCTCCACTTT. Its translation is CASTASSYNSPLHF.

The sample holds a few counts of this clonotype. V and J are TRBV19 and TRBJ1-2; D is possibly TRBD1 (5 bases). V was cut by 5 bases and J by 5 bases, with 18 bases left in between. Germline loops: CDR1 LNHDA, CDR2 SQIVND (reference sequence). The CDR3 is 15 amino acids. The CDR3 sequence: CASSPTPGTSYGYTF. The CDR3 DNA is TGTGCCAGTAGTCCTACCCCCGGGACCTCGTATGGCTACACCTTC.

This clonotype has a count of ten or more. The gene calls are TRBV12-3 or TRBV12-4 and TRBJ1-2; D gene unclear. The CDR3 is made up of 16 amino acids. V was cut by 8 bases and J by 8 bases, with 27 bases left in between. In DNA, the CDR3 is TGTGCCAGCGGGCGGGATTTTAACGAGCCCTACTTCGGCTACACCTTC. Translating it yields CASGRDFNEPYFGYTF.

Many counts were recorded for this clonotype. CDR3 sequence: CASSRDRNTEAFF. CDR3 sequence (DNA): TGTGCCAGCAGCCGGGACAGGAACACTGAAGCTTTCTTT. The V call is TRBV7-2, the J call TRBJ1-1, with 7 bases fitting TRBD1. V was pared by 5 bases and J by 1 base, with 1 base of the junction left unmatched. From germline, CDR1 is SGHTA and CDR2 FQGNSA. CDR3 length: 13 amino acids.

In its sample, this clonotype was seen a few times. The chain joins TRBV7-8 to TRBJ2-4; D may correspond to TRBD1 or TRBD2 (6 bases each). The CDR3 sequence is 14 residues long. CDR1 is SGHVS, CDR2 FQNEAQ, per germline. V shed 6 bases and J shed 5 bases, with 14 bases lying between them. The CDR3 loop reads CASSTHGGENIQYF. CDR3 sequence (DNA): TGTGCCAGCAGTACCCACGGGGGCGAAAACATTCAGTACTTC.

This clonotype was seen a handful of times. The chain couples TRBV10-3 to TRBJ2-1, with unresolved D. There are 13 residues in the CDR3. Trimming removed 6 bases at V and 0 bases at J, with 6 bases between. Germline V gene data show CDR1 as ENHRY and CDR2 as SYGVKD. CDR3 region: CAIRTDSYNEQFF. CDR3 coding DNA: TGTGCCATCAGAACCGACTCCTACAATGAGCAGTTCTTC.

This clonotype was found many times. This chain connects TRBV5-1 to TRBJ1-1; 8 nucleotides align to TRBD1. Germline lookup yields CDR1 SGHRS and CDR2 YFSETQ. The CDR3 has 14 amino acids. V lost 4 bases to trimming and J lost 2 bases; unmatched junction nucleotides: 4. The CDR3 region is CASSTGQGNTEAFF. The DNA for the CDR3 is TGCGCCAGCAGCACCGGACAGGGTAACACTGAAGCTTTCTTT.

This clonotype was detected only a few times. The CDR3 loop is CATSAGDPSYNEQFF. The DNA of the CDR3 is TGTGCCACCAGTGCCGGGGACCCCTCCTACAATGAGCAGTTCTTC. This chain links TRBV24-1 with TRBJ2-1; D is possibly TRBD1 or TRBD2 (5 bases each). Germline V gives CDR1 KGHDR, CDR2 SFDVKD. The CDR3 contains 15 residues. Trimming left V 5 bases short and J 0 bases short, with 10 bases between.

This clonotype was detected only a few times. J is TRBJ1-2 and V is TRBV7-2; D might be TRBD1 (5 bases). V lost 6 bases and J 4 bases, leaving 18 bases between the germline ends. Germline lookup yields CDR1 SGHTA and CDR2 FQGNSA. The CDR3 loop spans 15 amino acids. Here the CDR3 reads CASSPPRGEFYGYTF. The CDR3, as DNA: TGTGCCAGCAGTCCCCCCCGGGGGGAGTTCTATGGCTACACCTTC.

This clonotype occurred a few times. The gene calls are TRBV20-1 and TRBJ2-1, with TRBD2 identical over 7 bases. V dropped 6 bases and J dropped 4; count of bases not matched to a gene: 12. Germline-derived CDR1 and CDR2 are DFQATT and SNEGSKA (reference sequence). This CDR3 has 15 residues. CDR3: CSAPRGLDIYNEQFF. The DNA of the CDR3 is TGCAGTGCCCCCCGCGGACTAGACATATACAATGAGCAGTTCTTC.

The chain joins TRBV5-1 to TRBJ1-2, with 7 bases lining up with TRBD1. V shed 4 bases, J shed 4 bases, and the junction held 10 bases outside the gene matches. The CDR3 has 15 residues. Germline V gene lookup returns CDR1 SGHRS and CDR2 YFSETQ. The CDR3 DNA sequence: TGCGCCAGCAGCACCTCGACAGGGCCCTCCTATGGCTACACCTTC. This translates into CASSTSTGPSYGYTF.

The V call is TRBV12-3 or TRBV12-4, the J call TRBJ2-2; unclear D gene. Trimming removed 3 bases at V and 1 base at J, with 6 bases between. This CDR3 region has 14 residues. CDR3 in amino acids: CASSFQRNTGELFF. The CDR3 DNA reads as TGTGCCAGCAGTTTCCAGCGGAACACCGGGGAGCTGTTTTTT.

This clonotype showed up just a few times. The gene calls are TRBV27 and TRBJ1-1; tentative D call: TRBD1 (6 bases). V was pared by 5 bases and J by 6 bases, with 16 bases between. The CDR3 is 14 residues long. Germline V CDR1 and CDR2: MNHEY, SMNVEV (reference sequence). The CDR3 loop reads CASSRRGGKAEAFF. The CDR3 DNA reads TGTGCCAGCAGTCGAAGGGGGGGGAAAGCTGAAGCTTTCTTT.

This clonotype was seen a handful of times. The chain recombines TRBV21-1 with TRBJ2-7; the table's D call, TRBD1, has no DNA check behind it. TRBV21-1 is an annotated pseudogene. This CDR3 has 12 residues. CDR3 in DNA: TGTGCCATTGTCAGGTCCCCCTACGAGCAGTACGTC. Encoded protein: CAIVRSPYEQYV.

The chain has TRBV7-8 and TRBJ2-7, with TRBD1 identical over 10 bases. The germline gives CDR1 SGHVS, CDR2 FQNEAQ. The CDR3 is 15 residues long. J was trimmed by 4 bases and V by 5 bases; bases with no gene match: 8. The CDR3 here is CASSPGTGDTYEQYV. The DNA for the CDR3 is TGTGCCAGCAGCCCCGGGACAGGGGATACTTACGAGCAGTACGTC.

This rearrangement joins TRBV12-3 or TRBV12-4 to TRBJ1-2, with D tentatively TRBD1 (5 bases). The germline V and J ends were trimmed by 7 bases and 6 bases, with 15 bases remaining between them. The CDR3 totals 13 residues. CDR3 bases: TGTGCCAGCACCTTCTCCCAGGGTGATGGCTACACCTTC. The encoded protein is CASTFSQGDGYTF.

V and J are TRBV5-5 and TRBJ2-3; 7 positions match TRBD1. This CDR3 spans 15 amino acids. Germline CDR1 reads SGHKS; CDR2 reads YYEKEE (reference sequence). With 5 bases clipped from V and 2 bases from J, the junction kept 8 bases outside the gene matches. CDR3 residues: CASRPGTAITDTQYF. DNA of the CDR3: TGTGCCAGCAGGCCCGGGACAGCTATCACAGATACGCAGTATTTT.

V usage is TRBV7-9 and J usage is TRBJ2-5; the D gene is possibly TRBD1 (5 bases). Germline values: CDR1 SEHNR, CDR2 FQNEAQ (reference sequence). This CDR3 has 14 amino acids. The V and J ends lost 4 bases and 5 bases respectively, with 14 bases between them. The CDR3: CASSSAGFEETQYF. The CDR3, as DNA: TGTGCCAGCAGCTCTGCAGGGTTTGAGGAGACCCAGTACTTC.

This clonotype was counted at least ten times. This chain links TRBV5-1 with TRBJ2-3; D possibly corresponds to TRBD2 (6 bases). Looked up from germline, CDR1 is SGHRS and CDR2 is YFSETQ. Trimming removed 1 base from V and 0 bases from J, with 12 bases in between. The CDR3 covers 16 residues. The CDR3 sequence is CASSLPSGVSTDTQYF. The CDR3 DNA sequence: TGCGCCAGCAGCTTGCCCTCGGGAGTTAGCACAGATACGCAGTATTTT.

This clonotype was detected ten times or more. The chain joins TRBV4-2 to TRBJ1-5; a weak D match, TRBD1 (5 bases). Germline-derived CDR1 and CDR2 are LGHNA and YNFKEQ. This CDR3 has 15 amino acids. The germline V and J ends were trimmed by 4 bases and 1 base, with 11 bases remaining between them. The CDR3 DNA reads TGTGCCAGCAGCCCTCGGGACGGAAGCAATCAGCCCCAGCATTTT. Its protein is CASSPRDGSNQPQHF.

There are a few counts of this clonotype. This chain connects TRBV5-1 to TRBJ1-5, with D possibly TRBD1 on 5 matching bases. The CDR3 has 15 residues. Germline V gene sequence: CDR1 SGHRS, CDR2 YFSETQ. V lost 0 bases and J 4 bases, leaving 11 bases between the germline ends. The CDR3 DNA reads as TGCGCCAGCAGCTTGGCCGGGACCCCTAATCAGCCCCAGCATTTT. Translated: CASSLAGTPNQPQHF.